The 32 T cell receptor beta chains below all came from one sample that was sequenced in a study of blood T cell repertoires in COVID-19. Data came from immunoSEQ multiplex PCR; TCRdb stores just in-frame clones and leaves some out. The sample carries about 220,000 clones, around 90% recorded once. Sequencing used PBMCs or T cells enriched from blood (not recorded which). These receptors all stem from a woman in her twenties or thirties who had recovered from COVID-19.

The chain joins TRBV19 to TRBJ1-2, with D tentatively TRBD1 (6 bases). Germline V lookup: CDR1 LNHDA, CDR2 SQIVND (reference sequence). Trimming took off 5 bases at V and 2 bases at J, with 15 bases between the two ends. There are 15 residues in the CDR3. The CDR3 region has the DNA TGTGCCAGTAGTCCCACAAGGACAGTAAACTATGGCTACACCTTC. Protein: CASSPTRTVNYGYTF. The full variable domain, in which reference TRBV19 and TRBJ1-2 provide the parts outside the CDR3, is DGGITQSPKYLFRKEGQNVTLSCEQNLNHDAMYWYRQDPGQGLRLIYYSQIVNDFQKGDIAEGYSVSREKKESFPLTVTSAQKNPTAFYLCASSPTRTVNYGYTFGSGTRLTVV.

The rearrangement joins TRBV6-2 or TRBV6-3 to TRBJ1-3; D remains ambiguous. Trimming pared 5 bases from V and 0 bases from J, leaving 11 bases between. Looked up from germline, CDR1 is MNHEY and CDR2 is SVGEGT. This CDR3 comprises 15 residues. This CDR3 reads CASSRPEASGNTIYF. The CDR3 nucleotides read TGTGCCAGCAGTCGCCCTGAGGCCTCTGGAAACACCATATATTTT.

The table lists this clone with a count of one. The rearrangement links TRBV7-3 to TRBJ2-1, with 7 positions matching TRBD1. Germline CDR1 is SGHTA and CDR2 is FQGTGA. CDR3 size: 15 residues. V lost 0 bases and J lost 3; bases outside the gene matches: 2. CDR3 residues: CASSLTRGNYNEQFF. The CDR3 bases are TGTGCCAGCAGCTTAACCAGGGGGAACTACAATGAGCAGTTCTTC.

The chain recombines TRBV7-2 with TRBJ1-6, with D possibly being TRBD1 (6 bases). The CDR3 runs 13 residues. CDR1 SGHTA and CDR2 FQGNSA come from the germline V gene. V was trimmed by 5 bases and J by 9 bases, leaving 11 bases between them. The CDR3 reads CASSTKTGSPLHF. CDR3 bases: TGTGCCAGCAGCACCAAGACAGGTTCACCCCTCCACTTT.

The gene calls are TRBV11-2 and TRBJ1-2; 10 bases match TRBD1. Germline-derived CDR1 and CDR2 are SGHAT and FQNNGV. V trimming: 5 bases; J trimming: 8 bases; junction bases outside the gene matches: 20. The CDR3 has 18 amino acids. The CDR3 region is CASSPGGGQGESVWGYTF. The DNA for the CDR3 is TGTGCCAGCAGCCCAGGGGGCGGACAGGGGGAATCTGTGTGGGGCTACACCTTC.

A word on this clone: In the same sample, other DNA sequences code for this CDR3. DNA of the CDR3: TGTGCCAGCAGCCCCCGCAGTGAAGCTTTCTTT. Translating gives CASSPRSEAFF. The chain uses TRBV7-2 and TRBJ1-1; no clear D gene. The CDR3 contains 11 residues. The germline V gene encodes CDR1 SGHTA and CDR2 FQGNSA. V shed 5 bases and J shed 7 bases, with 8 bases lying between them.

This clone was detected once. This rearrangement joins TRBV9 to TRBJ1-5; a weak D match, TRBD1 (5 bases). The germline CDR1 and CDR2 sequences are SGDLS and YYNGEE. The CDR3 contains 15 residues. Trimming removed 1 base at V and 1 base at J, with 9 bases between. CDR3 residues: CASSVSGGSNQPQHF. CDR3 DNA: TGTGCCAGCAGCGTATCGGGGGGAAGCAATCAGCCCCAGCATTTT.

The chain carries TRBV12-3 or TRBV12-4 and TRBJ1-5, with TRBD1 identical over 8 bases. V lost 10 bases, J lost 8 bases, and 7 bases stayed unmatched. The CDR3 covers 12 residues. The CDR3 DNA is TGTGCCACCAAACAGGGGGTAGAGCCCCAGCATTTT. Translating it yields CATKQGVEPQHF.

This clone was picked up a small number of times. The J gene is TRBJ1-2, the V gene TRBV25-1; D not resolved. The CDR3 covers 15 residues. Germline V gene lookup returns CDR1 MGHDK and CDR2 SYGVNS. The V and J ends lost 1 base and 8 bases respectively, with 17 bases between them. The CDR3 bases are TGTGCCAGCAGTGAATCGGAGGGATCGGTTCGGGGCTACACCTTC. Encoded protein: CASSESEGSVRGYTF.

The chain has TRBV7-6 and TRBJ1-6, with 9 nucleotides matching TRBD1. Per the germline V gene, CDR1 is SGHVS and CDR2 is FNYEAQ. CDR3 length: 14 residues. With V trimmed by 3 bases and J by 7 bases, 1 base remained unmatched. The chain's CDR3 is CASSFGQGNSPLHF. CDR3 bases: TGTGCCAGCAGCTTTGGACAGGGGAATTCACCCCTCCACTTT.

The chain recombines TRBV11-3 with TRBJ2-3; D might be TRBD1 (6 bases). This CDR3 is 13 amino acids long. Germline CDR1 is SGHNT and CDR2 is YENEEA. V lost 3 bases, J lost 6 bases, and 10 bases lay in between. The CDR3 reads CASSFTGLDTQYF. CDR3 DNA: TGTGCCAGCAGCTTCACAGGGCTGGATACGCAGTATTTT.

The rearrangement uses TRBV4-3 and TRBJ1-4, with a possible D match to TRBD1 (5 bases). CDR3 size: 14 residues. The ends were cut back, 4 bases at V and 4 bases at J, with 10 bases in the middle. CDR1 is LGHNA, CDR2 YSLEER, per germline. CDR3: CASSRRQLNEKLFF. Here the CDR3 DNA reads TGCGCCAGCAGCCGTCGACAGCTTAATGAAAAACTGTTTTTT.

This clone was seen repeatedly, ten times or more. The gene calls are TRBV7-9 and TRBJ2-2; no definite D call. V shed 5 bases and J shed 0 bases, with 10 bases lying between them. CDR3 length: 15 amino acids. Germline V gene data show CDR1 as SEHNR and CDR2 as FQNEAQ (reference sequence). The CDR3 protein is CASSLVQTNTGELFF. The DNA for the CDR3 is TGTGCCAGCAGCCTGGTCCAGACGAACACCGGGGAGCTGTTTTTT.

CDR3 loop: CAISDAPGGGETQYF. The CDR3 DNA reads TGTGCCATCAGTGACGCTCCGGGAGGAGGTGAGACCCAGTACTTC. The V call is TRBV10-3, the J call TRBJ2-5, with 7 bases aligning to TRBD2. V was clipped by 3 bases and J by 5 bases; unmatched bases: 9. CDR1 is ENHRY and CDR2 is SYGVKD in the germline V gene. The CDR3 has 15 residues.

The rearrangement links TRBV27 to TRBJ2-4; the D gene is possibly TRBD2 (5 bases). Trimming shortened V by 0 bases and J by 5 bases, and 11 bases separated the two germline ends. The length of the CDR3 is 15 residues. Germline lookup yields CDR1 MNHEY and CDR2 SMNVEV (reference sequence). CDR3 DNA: TGTGCCAGCAGTTTATCGTGGACTGGTCAAAACATTCAGTACTTC. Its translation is CASSLSWTGQNIQYF.

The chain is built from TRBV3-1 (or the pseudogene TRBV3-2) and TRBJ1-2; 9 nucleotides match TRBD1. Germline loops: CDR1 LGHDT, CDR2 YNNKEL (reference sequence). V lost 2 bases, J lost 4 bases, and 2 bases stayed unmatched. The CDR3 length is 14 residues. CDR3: CASSQTGGVYGYTF. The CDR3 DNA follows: TGTGCCAGCAGCCAAACAGGGGGCGTCTATGGCTACACCTTC.

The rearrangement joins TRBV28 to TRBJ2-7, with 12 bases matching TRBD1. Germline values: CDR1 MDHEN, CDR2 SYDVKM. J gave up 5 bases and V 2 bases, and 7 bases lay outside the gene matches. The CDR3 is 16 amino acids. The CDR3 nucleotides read TGTGCCAGCAGTTTACGGGACAGGGGGCTACCCCACGAGCAGTACTTC. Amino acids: CASSLRDRGLPHEQYF.

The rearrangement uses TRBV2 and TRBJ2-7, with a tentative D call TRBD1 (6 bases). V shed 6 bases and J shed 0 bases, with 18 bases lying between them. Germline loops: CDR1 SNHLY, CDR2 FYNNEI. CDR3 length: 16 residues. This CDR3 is CASSQGHTQASYEQYF. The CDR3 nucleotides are TGTGCCAGCAGCCAGGGACACACTCAGGCCTCCTACGAGCAGTACTTC.

The CDR3 loop is CASSPGSASYYGYTF. The CDR3, as DNA: TGTGCCAGCAGCCCAGGGTCAGCCTCGTACTATGGCTACACCTTC. This chain joins TRBV11-2 and TRBJ1-2; a possible D gene is TRBD1 (5 bases). The germline V and J ends were trimmed by 5 bases and 3 bases, with 16 bases remaining between them. Germline values: CDR1 SGHAT, CDR2 FQNNGV. There are 15 residues in the CDR3.

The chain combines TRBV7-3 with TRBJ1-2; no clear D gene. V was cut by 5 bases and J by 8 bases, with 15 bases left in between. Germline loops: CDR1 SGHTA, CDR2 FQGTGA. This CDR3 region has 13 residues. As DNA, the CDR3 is TGTGCCAGCAGCCAGAGTTCCTCGGGAGGCTACACCTTC. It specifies CASSQSSSGGYTF.

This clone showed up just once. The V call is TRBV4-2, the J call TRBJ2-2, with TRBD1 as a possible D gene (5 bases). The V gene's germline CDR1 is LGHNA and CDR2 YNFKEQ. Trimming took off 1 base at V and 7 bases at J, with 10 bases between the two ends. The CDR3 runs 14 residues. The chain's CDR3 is CASSQATRDGELFF. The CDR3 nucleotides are TGTGCCAGCAGCCAAGCGACCAGGGACGGGGAGCTGTTTTTT.

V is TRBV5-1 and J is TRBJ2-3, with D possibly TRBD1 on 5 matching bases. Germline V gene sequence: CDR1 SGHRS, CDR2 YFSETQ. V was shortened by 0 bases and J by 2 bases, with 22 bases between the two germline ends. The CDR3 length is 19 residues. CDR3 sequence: CASSLAISHDSPYTDTQYF. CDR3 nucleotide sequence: TGCGCCAGCAGCTTGGCCATATCCCACGACAGTCCCTACACAGATACGCAGTATTTT.

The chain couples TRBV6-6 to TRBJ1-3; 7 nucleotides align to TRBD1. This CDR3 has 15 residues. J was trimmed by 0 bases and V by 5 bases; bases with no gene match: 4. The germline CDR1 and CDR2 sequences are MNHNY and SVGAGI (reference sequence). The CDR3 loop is CASSRDSGSGNTIYF. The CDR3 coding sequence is TGTGCCAGCAGTCGGGACAGTGGCTCTGGAAACACCATATATTTT.

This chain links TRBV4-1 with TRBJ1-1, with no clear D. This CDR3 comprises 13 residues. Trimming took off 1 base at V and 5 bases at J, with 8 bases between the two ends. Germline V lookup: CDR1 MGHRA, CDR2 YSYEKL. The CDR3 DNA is TGCGCCAGCAGCCAAGGCGGCCAGACTGAAGCTTTCTTT. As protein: CASSQGGQTEAFF.

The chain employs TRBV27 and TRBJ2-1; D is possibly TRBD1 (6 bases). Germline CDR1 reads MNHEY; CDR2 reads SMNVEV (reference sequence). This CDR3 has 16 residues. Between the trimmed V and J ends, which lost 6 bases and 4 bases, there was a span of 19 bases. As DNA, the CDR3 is TGTGCCAGCAGACCCTACCGGGACACAGATTACAATGAGCAGTTCTTC. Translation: CASRPYRDTDYNEQFF.

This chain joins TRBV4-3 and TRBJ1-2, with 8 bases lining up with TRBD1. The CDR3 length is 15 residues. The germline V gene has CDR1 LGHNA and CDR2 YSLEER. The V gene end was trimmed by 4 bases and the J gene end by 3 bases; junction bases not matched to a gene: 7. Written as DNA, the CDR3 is TGCGCCAGCAGCCCTCGGACAGGGCCCGACTATGGCTACACCTTC. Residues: CASSPRTGPDYGYTF.

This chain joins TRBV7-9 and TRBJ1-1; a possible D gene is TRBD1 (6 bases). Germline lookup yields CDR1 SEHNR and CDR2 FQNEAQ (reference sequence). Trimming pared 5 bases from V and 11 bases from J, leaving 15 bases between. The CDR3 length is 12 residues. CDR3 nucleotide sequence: TGTGCCAGCAGCCCCTGGACAGCCGCGGCTTTCTTT. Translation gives CASSPWTAAAFF.

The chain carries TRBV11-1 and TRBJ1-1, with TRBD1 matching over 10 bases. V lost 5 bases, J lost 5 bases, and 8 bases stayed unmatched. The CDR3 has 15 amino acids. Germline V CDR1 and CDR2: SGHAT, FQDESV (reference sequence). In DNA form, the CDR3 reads TGTGCCAGCAGCCCAAGGGACAGGGGTTGGACTGAAGCTTTCTTT. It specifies CASSPRDRGWTEAFF.

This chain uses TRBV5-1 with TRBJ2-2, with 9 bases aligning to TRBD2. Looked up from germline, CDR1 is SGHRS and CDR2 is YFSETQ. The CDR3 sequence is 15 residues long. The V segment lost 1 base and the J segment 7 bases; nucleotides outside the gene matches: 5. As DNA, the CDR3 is TGCGCCAGCAGCTTGTTAGCGGGGGTGTTCGGGGAGCTGTTTTTT. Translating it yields CASSLLAGVFGELFF. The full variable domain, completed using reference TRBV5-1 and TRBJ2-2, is KAGVTQTPRYLIKTRGQQVTLSCSPISGHRSVSWYQQTPGQGLQFLFEYFSETQRNKGNFPGRFSGRQFSNSRSEMNVSTLELGDSALYLCASSLLAGVFGELFFGEGSRLTVL.

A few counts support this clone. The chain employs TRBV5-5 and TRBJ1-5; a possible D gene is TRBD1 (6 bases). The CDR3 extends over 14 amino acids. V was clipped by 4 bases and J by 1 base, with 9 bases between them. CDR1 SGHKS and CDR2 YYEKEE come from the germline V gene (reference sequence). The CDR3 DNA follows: TGTGCCAGCAGCCCAGGGGTAAGCAATCAGCCCCAGCATTTT. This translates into CASSPGVSNQPQHF.

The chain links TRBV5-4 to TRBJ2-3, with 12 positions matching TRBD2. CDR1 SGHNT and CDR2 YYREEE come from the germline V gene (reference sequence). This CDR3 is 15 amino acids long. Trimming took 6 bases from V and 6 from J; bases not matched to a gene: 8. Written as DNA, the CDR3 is TGTGCCAGCACAAGACTAGCGGGGGCCGAGGATACGCAGTATTTT. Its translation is CASTRLAGAEDTQYF.

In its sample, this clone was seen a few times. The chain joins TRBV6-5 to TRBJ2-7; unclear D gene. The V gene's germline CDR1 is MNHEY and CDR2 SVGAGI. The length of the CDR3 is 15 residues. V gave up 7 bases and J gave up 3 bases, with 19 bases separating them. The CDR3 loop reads CASTINLGSSYEQYF. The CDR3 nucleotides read TGTGCCAGCACCATCAATCTAGGTAGTAGCTACGAGCAGTACTTC.